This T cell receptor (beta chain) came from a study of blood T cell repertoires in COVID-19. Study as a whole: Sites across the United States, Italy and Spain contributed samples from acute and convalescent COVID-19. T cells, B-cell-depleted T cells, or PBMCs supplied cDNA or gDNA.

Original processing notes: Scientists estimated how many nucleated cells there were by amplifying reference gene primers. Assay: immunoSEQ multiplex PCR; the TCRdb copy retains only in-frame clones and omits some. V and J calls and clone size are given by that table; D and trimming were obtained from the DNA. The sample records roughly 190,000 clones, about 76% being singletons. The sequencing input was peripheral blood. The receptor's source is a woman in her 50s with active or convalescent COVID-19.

CDR3 in DNA: TGTGCCAGTAGTATAGATGGGGGCAGGGTCGATGGCTACACCTTC. It specifies CASSIDGGRVDGYTF. The rearrangement joins TRBV19 to TRBJ1-2, with D possibly being TRBD1 (6 bases). This CDR3 spans 15 amino acids. Between the trimmed V and J ends, which lost 0 bases and 6 bases, there was a span of 14 bases. Germline values: CDR1 LNHDA, CDR2 SQIVND (reference sequence).